Listed here are 27 T cell receptor beta chains from one sample, sequenced in a study of regulatory T cells in long-lasting Graves disease. Arm-PCR of CDR3 regions and iRepertoire HTBI primers were used to build TCR beta libraries. One entry per CDR3 protein results from TCRdb running MiXCR on the multiplex PCR reads. The sample contains about 470,000 distinct CDR3 sequences, around 21% of which appear only once. Sample time point: persistent/refractory GD, antithyroid drugs over 5 years with positive TRAb. RNA isolated from PBMCs was used to make the TCR library. Sequencing used peripheral blood mononuclear cells (PBMCs), obtained when the disease was refractory, from a patient treated with antithyroid drugs. These receptors originate from a female donor with Graves disease.

The table lists this clonotype with many counts. The chain employs TRBV12-3 or TRBV12-4 and TRBJ2-7, with TRBD2 matching over 8 bases. V trimming: 7 bases; J trimming: 5 bases; junction bases outside the gene matches: 10. The CDR3 runs 14 residues. The CDR3, as DNA: TGTGCCAGCACCCCCCGGGCGGGAGGAGACGAGCAGTACTTC. Its protein product is CASTPRAGGDEQYF.

This clonotype has more than one count but fewer than ten. The genes are TRBV9 and TRBJ1-3; D is ambiguous. V lost 4 bases and J lost 2, with 13 bases in between. CDR3 length equals 15 residues. CDR1 SGDLS and CDR2 YYNGEE come from the germline V gene. In DNA, the CDR3 is TGTGCCAGCAGCCCCGCAGCATTCCCTGGAAACACCATATATTTT. Protein product: CASSPAAFPGNTIYF. The complete variable domain, with remaining parts taken from reference TRBV9 and TRBJ1-3, reads DSGVTQTPKHLITATGQRVTLRCSPRSGDLSVYWYQQSLDQGLQFLIQYYNGEERAKGNILERFSAQQFPDLHSELNLSSLELGDSALYFCASSPAAFPGNTIYFGEGSWLTVV.

The CDR3 sequence: CASSLGMLKETQYF. The CDR3 region has the DNA TGTGCCAGCAGCCTAGGAATGCTCAAAGAGACCCAGTACTTC. J is TRBJ2-5 and V is TRBV12-3 or TRBV12-4; no definite D call. This CDR3 spans 14 amino acids. The germline V and J ends were trimmed by 6 bases and 3 bases, with 14 bases remaining between them.

The table lists this clonotype with many counts. This sequence joins TRBV6-1 and TRBJ2-7; unclear D gene. The CDR3 runs 11 residues. Per the germline V gene, CDR1 is MNHNS and CDR2 is SASEGT. Trimming took 6 bases from V and 3 from J, leaving 6 bases between them. The CDR3 reads CASRGLYEQYF. The CDR3 DNA is TGTGCCAGCAGGGGCCTCTACGAGCAGTACTTC.

The V call is TRBV29-1, the J call TRBJ2-1; 7 bases are shared with TRBD2. V lost 3 bases and J lost 10; bases outside the gene matches: 12. The CDR3 is 14 residues long. Germline V CDR1 and CDR2: SQVTM, ANQGSEA. The DNA for the CDR3 is TGCAGCGTTGAGGTAGCGGGCCGGACGAAAGAGCAGTTCTTC. Residues: CSVEVAGRTKEQFF.

The V call is TRBV14, the J call TRBJ2-5; unclear D gene. The CDR3 has 14 amino acids. Germline V gene lookup returns CDR1 SGHDN and CDR2 FVKESK. The V and J ends lost 3 bases and 3 bases respectively, with 11 bases between them. The CDR3 loop reads CASSHWEWEETQYF. DNA of the CDR3: TGTGCCAGCAGCCATTGGGAATGGGAAGAGACCCAGTACTTC.

The V and J genes are TRBV2 and TRBJ1-3; no firm D call. The ends were cut back, 7 bases at V and 4 bases at J, with 8 bases in the middle. CDR1 and CDR2 (germline): SNHLY, FYNNEI. The CDR3 extends over 12 amino acids. The CDR3 loop is CASIGFGNTIYF. The DNA for the CDR3 is TGTGCCAGCATTGGCTTCGGAAACACCATATATTTT.

This clonotype was seen more than once but under ten times. The J gene is TRBJ2-7, the V gene TRBV7-9; D ambiguous. Per germline, CDR1 SEHNR and CDR2 FQNEAQ (reference sequence). This CDR3 region has 14 residues. V gave up 3 bases and J gave up 1 base, with 10 bases separating them. CDR3 loop: CASSLDWSSYEQYF. For the CDR3, the DNA is TGTGCCAGCAGCTTGGATTGGTCGTCCTACGAGCAGTACTTC. Full variable domain (outside the CDR3, taken from reference TRBV7-9 and TRBJ2-7): DTGVSQNPRHKITKRGQNVTFRCDPISEHNRLYWYRQTLGQGPEFLTYFQNEAQLEKSRLLSDRFSAERPKGSFSTLEIQRTEQGDSAMYLCASSLDWSSYEQYFGPGTRLTVT.

The chain is built from TRBV3-1 and TRBJ1-4, with a tentative D call TRBD1 (5 bases). In germline, CDR1 is LGHDT, CDR2 YNNKEL (reference sequence). The CDR3 covers 16 residues. V gave up 0 bases and J gave up 4 bases, with 12 bases separating them. The CDR3: CASSQDSTGDNEKLFF. The CDR3 region has the DNA TGTGCCAGCAGCCAAGACTCTACAGGTGATAATGAAAAACTGTTTTTT. The full variable domain, its missing parts supplied by reference TRBV3-1 and TRBJ1-4, is DTAVSQTPKYLVTQMGNDKSIKCEQNLGHDTMYWYKQDSKKFLKIMFSYNNKELIINETVPNRFSPKSPDKAHLNLHINSLELGDSAVYFCASSQDSTGDNEKLFFGSGTQLSVL.

There are many counts of this clonotype. This chain connects TRBV7-2 to TRBJ2-7; 9 bases line up with TRBD2. Germline CDR1 and CDR2: SGHTA and FQGNSA. V lost 2 bases to trimming and J lost 5 bases; unmatched junction nucleotides: 7. The length of the CDR3 is 15 residues. This CDR3 is CASSLQAGGSHEQYF. CDR3 DNA sequence: TGTGCCAGCAGCTTACAAGCGGGAGGTTCCCACGAGCAGTACTTC.

Ten or more counts support this clonotype. The gene calls are TRBV27 and TRBJ2-1, with TRBD2 matching over 10 bases. Trimming took 6 bases from V and 4 from J; bases not matched to a gene: 6. The V gene's germline CDR1 is MNHEY and CDR2 SMNVEV (reference sequence). The CDR3 sequence is 15 residues long. CDR3 in DNA: TGTGCCAGCAGCTTAGGAGCGGGAGGGTACAATGAGCAGTTCTTC. Translating gives CASSLGAGGYNEQFF.

This clonotype appeared once. CDR3 residues: CASSSPLGGSTYNEQFF. Here the CDR3 DNA reads TGTGCCAGCAGTTCCCCTCTGGGCGGGAGCACCTACAATGAGCAGTTCTTC. The chain uses TRBV28 and TRBJ2-1; the match to TRBD2 covers 7 bases. The CDR3 consists of 17 residues. The germline V gene has CDR1 MDHEN and CDR2 SYDVKM. V shed 4 bases and J 2 bases; nucleotides not matched to a gene: 11.

Ten or more counts support this clonotype. The rearrangement joins TRBV7-9 to TRBJ2-7; TRBD1 agrees at 9 bases. V was clipped by 5 bases and J by 4 bases; unmatched bases: 9. This CDR3 contains 15 residues. Germline values: CDR1 SEHNR, CDR2 FQNEAQ (reference sequence). CDR3 nucleotide sequence: TGTGCCAGCAGCCACGGCGGGACAGGGTCGTACGAGCAGTACTTC. This gives the protein CASSHGGTGSYEQYF. The full variable domain, completed using reference TRBV7-9 and TRBJ2-7, is DTGVSQNPRHKITKRGQNVTFRCDPISEHNRLYWYRQTLGQGPEFLTYFQNEAQLEKSRLLSDRFSAERPKGSFSTLEIQRTEQGDSAMYLCASSHGGTGSYEQYFGPGTRLTVT.

In regard to this clonotype: Just one base apart from a much larger clone, this may be a read error. The chain carries TRBV12-3 or TRBV12-4 and TRBJ1-1; 8 bases map to TRBD1. This CDR3 is built from 14 residues. The CDR3 loop is CAGRKTGAYTEAFF. DNA of the CDR3: TGTGCCGGCAGGAAGACAGGGGCGTATACTGAAGCTTTCTTT.

The V and J genes are TRBV20-1 and TRBJ2-5; 12 nucleotides agree with TRBD2. The CDR3 runs 14 residues. In germline, CDR1 is DFQATT, CDR2 SNEGSKA (reference sequence). Losses at the gene ends were 6 bases for V and 13 bases for J; bases not matched to a gene: 15. Here the CDR3 DNA reads TGCAGTGCGCCGGGACTAGCGGGTCCATACGAGCGGTACTTC. This encodes CSAPGLAGPYERYF.

This clonotype was observed at least ten times. The chain recombines TRBV3-1 with TRBJ1-1; D remains unclear. The ends were cut back, 4 bases at V and 1 base at J, with 10 bases in the middle. CDR3 length equals 14 residues. Germline values: CDR1 LGHDT, CDR2 YNNKEL (reference sequence). CDR3 residues: CASSRRSSNTEAFF. DNA of the CDR3: TGTGCCAGCAGCCGAAGGTCCTCGAACACTGAAGCTTTCTTT.

The chain links TRBV24-1 to TRBJ2-1, with D perhaps matching TRBD1 or TRBD2 (5 bases each). Trimming stripped 0 bases from V and 4 bases from J, with 12 bases between. This CDR3 has 16 amino acids. The germline V gene encodes CDR1 KGHDR and CDR2 SFDVKD. Here the CDR3 DNA reads TGTGCCACCAGTGATTTGGGGGGAGCGCCTTACAATGAGCAGTTCTTC. It encodes CATSDLGGAPYNEQFF.

The J gene is TRBJ2-1, the V gene TRBV15, with D perhaps matching TRBD2 (5 bases). V lost 0 bases, J lost 7 bases, and 16 bases lay in between. CDR1 is LNHNV and CDR2 is YYDKDF in the germline V gene (reference sequence). The CDR3 extends over 16 amino acids. The CDR3 DNA reads TGTGCCACCAGCAGAGAGATAGCGAGAGTGGGAAATGAGCAGTTCTTC. Translated: CATSREIARVGNEQFF.

This clonotype was counted many times. This chain uses TRBV11-2 with TRBJ2-5, with 11 bases fitting TRBD2. The V gene's germline CDR1 is SGHAT and CDR2 FQNNGV. V shed 4 bases, J shed 2 bases, and the junction held 9 bases outside the gene matches. The CDR3 length is 17 residues. The CDR3 coding sequence is TGTGCCAGCAGCTCGAGGACTAGCGGGTGGGCTCAAGAGACCCAGTACTTC. Its translation: CASSSRTSGWAQETQYF.

This clonotype was detected ten times or more. The V gene is TRBV6-1, the J gene TRBJ2-2; tentatively, D is TRBD1 (5 bases). This CDR3 is 14 amino acids long. The V end was cut by 4 bases, the J end by 4 bases, with 10 bases between. Germline values: CDR1 MNHNS, CDR2 SASEGT. CDR3 amino acids: CASSATGGTGELFF. Here the CDR3 DNA reads TGTGCCAGCAGTGCAACAGGTGGCACCGGGGAGCTGTTTTTT.

As regards this clonotype: Only one base separates this from a far larger clonotype, so it likely reflects a read error. The chain links TRBV7-4 to TRBJ2-7, with D unclear. CDR3 size: 13 residues. Germline values: CDR1 SGHVT, CDR2 SQSDAQ. CDR3 region: CAGSLGVSYEQYF. The DNA of the CDR3 is TGTGCCGGCAGCTTAGGTGTCTCCTACGAGCAGTACTTC.

Turning to this clonotype: A much larger clone differs from this one at a single base, so this may be a read error. This rearrangement joins TRBV6-2 or TRBV6-3 to TRBJ1-4; D remains ambiguous. CDR3 length equals 14 residues. In germline, CDR1 is MNHEY, CDR2 SVGEGT. The DNA for the CDR3 is TGTGCCAGCAGTGTAAACGGTTTCGGTGAAGAACTGTTTTTT. It translates to CASSVNGFGEELFF.

The V and J genes are TRBV10-2 and TRBJ2-7; D may be TRBD2 (5 bases). The V end lost 2 bases, the J end lost 6 bases, and 11 bases lay between the germline ends. The germline V gene encodes CDR1 WSHSY and CDR2 SAAADI. This CDR3 has 13 amino acids. The CDR3 DNA reads as TGCGCCAGCAGTGAGGAGGGCGTGGGCGAGCAGTACTTC. It encodes CASSEEGVGEQYF.

The V and J genes are TRBV20-1 and TRBJ1-1; 10 bases are shared with TRBD1. Germline V gives CDR1 DFQATT, CDR2 SNEGSKA (reference sequence). The CDR3 is 15 residues long. V shed 6 bases and J 7 bases; nucleotides not matched to a gene: 14. Here the CDR3 DNA reads TGCAGTGCGAAAGCTGACAGGGGGCGCGGGGATGAAGCTTTCTTT. The encoded protein is CSAKADRGRGDEAFF.

This chain uses TRBV4-1 with TRBJ1-2; perhaps TRBD1 as D (5 bases). The CDR3 consists of 16 residues. The germline gives CDR1 MGHRA, CDR2 YSYEKL. Trimming took 4 bases from V and 3 from J, leaving 18 bases between them. CDR3 sequence reads: CASSPGGSGLYYGYTF. The CDR3 DNA follows: TGCGCCAGCAGCCCGGGGGGGTCGGGGCTGTACTATGGCTACACCTTC.

The V call is TRBV20-1, the J call TRBJ2-5, with 12 bases that match TRBD2. The J call may not be correct, given that the DNA end is closer to TRBJ2-1. The germline CDR1 and CDR2 sequences are DFQATT and SNEGSKA (reference sequence). The CDR3 runs 15 residues. This CDR3 reads CSATGLAGYEDEQFF. In DNA form, the CDR3 reads TGCAGTGCTACCGGACTAGCGGGATATGAGGATGAGCAGTTCTTC.

The chain couples TRBV6-1 to TRBJ1-1; 9 nucleotides align to TRBD1. Germline lookup yields CDR1 MNHNS and CDR2 SASEGT. J gave up 5 bases and V 7 bases, and 11 bases lay outside the gene matches. CDR3 size: 15 residues. CDR3 nucleotide sequence: TGTGCCAGCACCCCTAGGACAGGGGAAAAAACTGAAGCTTTCTTT. Its protein is CASTPRTGEKTEAFF.